Included here is one TCR beta chain sequence, with context. The target antigen is unknown. Sequenced by immunoSEQ multiplex PCR; TCRdb stores in-frame clones only, minus some. The profile covers 150,000 to 200,000 clones, with roughly 86% appearing a single time and around 5.5% taken by the ten largest. This entry comes from a study of T cell responses to AZD1222 COVID-19 vaccine. Study summary: Pooling covered second doses at about 4 or about 12 weeks.

Study conclusions and caveats: Among the donors, most were white British and more were female, and clonal diversity was possibly underestimated. A rise in Spike-specific TCR breadth and depth followed two AZD1222 doses. Among AZD1222 vaccinees, only six or seven were seropositive at baseline.

This TCR came from an adult in good health. The source material was peripheral blood, sampled on day 0 of AZD1222 vaccination.

CDR3 sequence (DNA): TGTGCCAGCAGAGCCGCAGGCAGCTCCTATAATTCACCCCTCCACTTT. It specifies CASRAAGSSYNSPLHF. V usage is TRBV27 and J usage is TRBJ1-6; no definite D call. This CDR3 contains 16 residues. V gave up 6 bases and J gave up 0 bases, with 12 bases separating them. Germline CDR1 and CDR2: MNHEY and SMNVEV (reference sequence).